This is a list of T cell receptor beta chains from one sample in a study of cytomegalovirus exposure and HLA in healthy donors. Clones were sequenced by immunoSEQ multiplex PCR, and TCRdb holds only the in-frame ones, with some missing. The data contain 180,000 or so clones, roughly 74% of them seen just once; the ten biggest clones take up roughly 7.8%. The specimen was PBMCs. All receptors come from a middle-aged woman in good health and CMV-seropositive. Each CDR3 is given with its conserved first and last residue. The order of the fields is clone size, J gene, V gene, D gene, CDR3 protein, CDR3 DNA. A D gene is named only where the DNA matches it firmly. Clone sizes are given selectively: once, few, many, or a class where the clone is expanded.

>-|TRBJ2-3|TRBV6-5|-
CASSYSQTASTDTQYF
TGTGCCAGCAGTTACTCACAGACGGCTAGCACAGATACGCAGTATTTT
>-|TRBJ1-5|TRBV19|-
CASSIDGGNQPQHF
TGTGCCAGTAGTATAGACGGGGGAAATCAGCCCCAGCATTTT
>-|TRBJ2-7|TRBV6-6|TRBD2
CASSLAGSGYEQYF
TGTGCCAGCAGTCTAGCGGGATCGGGCTACGAGCAGTACTTC
>-|TRBJ2-2|TRBV2|TRBD2
CASSERGTPNTGELFF
TGTGCCAGCAGTGAGCGGGGGACCCCGAACACCGGGGAGCTGTTTTTT
>-|TRBJ1-1|TRBV6-5|-
CASSRQTEAFF
TGTGCCAGCAGCCGACAAACTGAAGCTTTCTTT
>-|TRBJ2-1|TRBV5-1|TRBD2
CASSLSGLAGENEQFF
TGCGCCAGCAGCTTGTCCGGACTAGCGGGAGAAAATGAGCAGTTCTTC
>once|TRBJ2-7|TRBV19|TRBD2
CASSITTTSGRSNEQYF
TGTGCCAGTAGTATCACGACTACCAGCGGGAGATCCAACGAGCAGTACTTC
>-|TRBJ2-3|TRBV7-3|TRBD2
CASSPGLAGGTDTQYF
TGTGCCAGCAGCCCCGGACTAGCGGGAGGTACTGATACGCAGTATTTT
>-|TRBJ2-1|TRBV25-1|-
CASSRPTTHNEQFF
TGTGCCAGCAGTCGGCCGACTACTCACAATGAGCAGTTCTTC
>-|TRBJ1-5|TRBV27|-
CASSKWAVGSNQPQHF
TGTGCCAGCAGCAAATGGGCAGTCGGAAGCAATCAGCCCCAGCATTTT
>-|TRBJ1-1|TRBV6-1|-
CASNQGNTEAFF
TGTGCCAGCAACCAGGGCAACACTGAAGCTTTCTTT
>-|TRBJ2-7|TRBV7-2|-
CASTPSRETYEQYF
TGTGCCAGCACCCCAAGCCGGGAGACCTACGAGCAGTACTTC
>-|TRBJ2-3|TRBV28|TRBD2
CASTGTSSYTQYF
TGTGCCAGCACGGGGACTAGCAGTTATACGCAGTATTTT
>few|TRBJ1-1|TRBV19|-
CASSIRGAGGTEAFF
TGTGCCAGTAGTATCAGGGGCGCGGGGGGCACTGAAGCTTTCTTT
>-|TRBJ2-1|TRBV30|-
CAWSHVPANEQFF
TGTGCCTGGAGCCACGTCCCCGCGAATGAGCAGTTCTTC
>-|TRBJ2-3|TRBV10-3|TRBD2
CAISESTSRTDTQYF
TGTGCCATCAGTGAGTCGACTAGCCGAACAGATACGCAGTATTTT
>-|TRBJ2-1|TRBV5-1|-
CASSLIQASSYNEQFF
TGCGCCAGCAGCTTGATTCAGGCGAGCTCCTACAATGAGCAGTTCTTC
>-|TRBJ2-3|TRBV7-6|-
CASRGGPGDTQYF
TGTGCCAGCCGTGGAGGGCCGGGAGATACGCAGTATTTT
>-|TRBJ2-7|TRBV6-5|TRBD1
CASSRSGGAYEQYF
TGTGCCAGCAGTCGATCAGGGGGCGCTTACGAGCAGTACTTC
>-|TRBJ1-1|TRBV21-1|-
CASSKGVWGVPEAFF
TGTGCCAGCAGCAAAGGCGTTTGGGGGGTCCCTGAAGCTTTCTTT
>once|TRBJ2-2|TRBV7-2|-
CASSSKRAGELFF
TGTGCCAGCAGCTCGAAGAGGGCCGGGGAGCTGTTTTTT
>-|TRBJ2-5|TRBV30|TRBD1
CAWTRDRGETQYF
TGTGCCTGGACCCGGGACAGGGGCGAGACCCAGTACTTC
>-|TRBJ2-1|TRBV2|-
CATSSYNEQFF
TGTGCCACCTCGTCCTACAATGAGCAGTTCTTC
>-|TRBJ2-2|TRBV19|-
CASTPGRRTGELFF
TGTGCCAGTACCCCGGGGAGGAGGACCGGGGAGCTGTTTTTT
>-|TRBJ1-6|TRBV7-3|TRBD1
CASSRGTGNNSPLHF
TGTGCCAGCAGCAGGGGGACAGGGAATAATTCACCCCTCCACTTT
>-|TRBJ1-1|TRBV6-1|-
CASSVLQVNTEAFF
TGTGCCAGCAGTGTCCTACAGGTTAACACTGAAGCTTTCTTT
>-|TRBJ2-1|TRBV9|TRBD2
CASSVGLAAYNEQFF
TGTGCCAGCAGCGTGGGACTAGCGGCCTACAATGAGCAGTTCTTC
>-|TRBJ1-2|TRBV29-1|TRBD1
CSVGDRGGGYTF
TGCAGCGTCGGAGACAGGGGAGGCGGCTACACCTTC
>-|TRBJ1-2|TRBV29-1|-
CSVGQGRANYGYTF
TGCAGCGTTGGACAAGGGAGAGCTAACTATGGCTACACCTTC
>few|TRBJ1-4|TRBV18|-
CASSPDSEKLFF
TGTGCCAGCTCACCCGACAGTGAAAAACTGTTTTTT